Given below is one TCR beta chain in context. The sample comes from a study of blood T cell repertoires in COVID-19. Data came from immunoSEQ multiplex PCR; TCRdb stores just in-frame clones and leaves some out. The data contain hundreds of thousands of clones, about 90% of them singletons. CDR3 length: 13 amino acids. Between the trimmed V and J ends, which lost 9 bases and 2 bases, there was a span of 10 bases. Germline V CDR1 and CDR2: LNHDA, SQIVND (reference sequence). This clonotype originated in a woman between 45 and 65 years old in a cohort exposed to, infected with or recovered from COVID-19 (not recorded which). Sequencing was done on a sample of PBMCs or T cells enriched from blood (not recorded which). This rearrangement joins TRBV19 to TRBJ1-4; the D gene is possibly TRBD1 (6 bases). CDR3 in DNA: TGTGCCAGCCACAGGGATACTAATGAAAAACTGTTTTTT. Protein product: CASHRDTNEKLFF.